A single sample is the source of the 15 T cell receptor beta chains below, sequenced in a study of blood T cell repertoires in COVID-19. Repertoires were generated with immunoSEQ multiplex PCR, while TCRdb's copy carries only in-frame clones and drops some. In the table there are tens of thousands of clones, 80% to 90% of which are singletons. Sequencing used peripheral blood. Receptor source: a human donor in a cohort sampled during active COVID-19.

This chain uses TRBV5-4 with TRBJ1-2; 8 positions match TRBD1. Germline values: CDR1 SGHNT, CDR2 YYREEE (reference sequence). The CDR3 has 19 amino acids. V gave up 0 bases and J gave up 6 bases; unmatched junction bases: 19. The CDR3 loop reads CASSLDQGAIKGWRNGYTF. The DNA for the CDR3 is TGTGCCAGCAGCTTGGATCAGGGGGCGATTAAAGGGTGGCGAAATGGCTACACCTTC.

This clone came up a few times. The chain uses TRBV7-6 and TRBJ1-1; TRBD1 might be the D (5 bases). CDR1 and CDR2 (germline): SGHVS, FNYEAQ. Trimming removed 3 bases at V and 6 bases at J, with 8 bases between. CDR3 length: 12 amino acids. CDR3 in amino acids: CASSLGGSEAFF. CDR3 nucleotide sequence: TGTGCCAGCAGCTTGGGGGGGTCTGAAGCTTTCTTT.

The rearrangement uses TRBV19 and TRBJ2-5; 7 nucleotides line up with TRBD2. The germline V gene encodes CDR1 LNHDA and CDR2 SQIVND (reference sequence). V shed 9 bases and J 4 bases; nucleotides not matched to a gene: 14. The CDR3 spans 15 residues. CDR3 protein: CASSGVAGDRETQYF. CDR3 nucleotide sequence: TGTGCCAGCTCGGGTGTGGCGGGAGATAGAGAGACCCAGTACTTC. Drawing the rest from reference TRBV19 and TRBJ2-5, the complete variable domain is DGGITQSPKYLFRKEGQNVTLSCEQNLNHDAMYWYRQDPGQGLRLIYYSQIVNDFQKGDIAEGYSVSREKKESFPLTVTSAQKNPTAFYLCASSGVAGDRETQYFGPGTRLLVL.

The V gene is TRBV30, the J gene TRBJ2-5; 7 bases fit TRBD2. Losses at the gene ends were 1 base for V and 4 bases for J; bases not matched to a gene: 0. The CDR3 extends over 12 amino acids. The germline V gene has CDR1 GTSNPN and CDR2 SVGIG (reference sequence). CDR3 bases: TGTGCCTGGAGTGGCGGGGGAGAGACCCAGTACTTC. It translates to CAWSGGGETQYF.

The chain combines TRBV2 with TRBJ2-1, with 8 bases fitting TRBD1. J was trimmed by 5 bases and V by 7 bases; bases with no gene match: 7. The CDR3 has 14 amino acids. The germline gives CDR1 SNHLY, CDR2 FYNNEI. The DNA for the CDR3 is TGTGCCAGCATCGAGGACAGGGCCGACAATGAGCAGTTCTTC. The encoded protein is CASIEDRADNEQFF.

The J gene is TRBJ1-3, the V gene TRBV6-5; D is uncertain. The CDR3 has 14 residues. Looked up from germline, CDR1 is MNHEY and CDR2 is SVGAGI. V was cut by 7 bases and J by 0 bases, with 10 bases left in between. The CDR3 coding sequence is TGTGCCAGCATAGACATTTACTCTGGAAACACCATATATTTT. Translated, it gives CASIDIYSGNTIYF.

This sequence joins TRBV11-2 and TRBJ1-3; D gene unclear. V was trimmed by 5 bases and J by 0 bases, leaving 14 bases between them. Germline loops: CDR1 SGHAT, CDR2 FQNNGV. This CDR3 is 16 amino acids long. Written as DNA, the CDR3 is TGTGCCAGCAGCCTCGGCGCGGGAACCTCTGGAAACACCATATATTTT. Residues: CASSLGAGTSGNTIYF.

The V gene is TRBV7-6, the J gene TRBJ2-5; 8 positions agree with TRBD1. V shed 4 bases, J shed 2 bases, and the junction held 12 bases outside the gene matches. The CDR3 spans 17 residues. Germline V gene data show CDR1 as SGHVS and CDR2 as FNYEAQ. CDR3 amino acids: CASSSEGQAWGQETQYF. CDR3 nucleotides: TGTGCCAGCAGCTCCGAGGGACAGGCTTGGGGACAAGAGACCCAGTACTTC.

The chain links TRBV7-8 to TRBJ2-1; possibly TRBD2 for D (5 bases). The CDR3 runs to 15 residues. Between the trimmed V and J ends, which lost 5 bases and 3 bases, there was a span of 14 bases. Germline V lookup: CDR1 SGHVS, CDR2 FQNEAQ. The CDR3 protein is CASSPPRGFYNEQFF. Written as DNA, the CDR3 is TGTGCCAGCAGCCCCCCGCGCGGGTTCTACAATGAGCAGTTCTTC.

This rearrangement joins TRBV18 to TRBJ1-1, with a possible D match to TRBD1 (5 bases). V lost 5 bases and J lost 1, with 5 bases in between. Germline V gene sequence: CDR1 KGHSH, CDR2 LQKENI. This CDR3 contains 12 residues. This CDR3 is CASSDRNTEAFF. Here the CDR3 DNA reads TGTGCCAGCTCAGACAGGAACACTGAAGCTTTCTTT.

The rearrangement joins TRBV5-1 to TRBJ1-2; no reliable D call. The V gene lost 1 base and the J gene lost 1 base, with 5 bases spanning the gap. This CDR3 contains 13 residues. Germline CDR1 SGHRS, CDR2 YFSETQ. The CDR3 loop is CASSLSVNYGYTF. Here the CDR3 DNA reads TGCGCCAGCAGCTTGTCAGTTAACTATGGCTACACCTTC.

J is TRBJ1-5 and V is TRBV11-2, with 8 bases fitting TRBD1. The length of the CDR3 is 16 residues. The germline V gene has CDR1 SGHAT and CDR2 FQNNGV. The V segment lost 5 bases and the J segment 6 bases; nucleotides outside the gene matches: 12. The CDR3 protein is CASSPNARGRSQPQHF. CDR3 sequence (DNA): TGTGCCAGCAGCCCTAATGCCAGGGGGCGAAGTCAGCCCCAGCATTTT.

This clone was picked up one time. The chain has TRBV18 and TRBJ1-3, with TRBD1 as a possible D gene (6 bases). Trimming pared 4 bases from V and 0 bases from J, leaving 13 bases between. Germline V lookup: CDR1 KGHSH, CDR2 LQKENI. This CDR3 is 16 amino acids long. Written as DNA, the CDR3 is TGTGCCAGCTCACGACAGGACCAAGGCTCTGGAAACACCATATATTTT. Translating it yields CASSRQDQGSGNTIYF.

The chain carries TRBV27 and TRBJ2-5; 10 nucleotides align to TRBD2. CDR1 is MNHEY and CDR2 is SMNVEV in the germline V gene (reference sequence). This CDR3 contains 15 residues. V shed 6 bases and J 3 bases; nucleotides not matched to a gene: 7. Here the CDR3 reads CASSPWTSGKETQYF. The CDR3 bases are TGTGCCAGCAGCCCCTGGACTAGCGGAAAAGAGACCCAGTACTTC.

This chain connects TRBV7-9 to TRBJ2-2, with 10 bases lining up with TRBD2. Trimming took 6 bases from V and 7 from J; bases not matched to a gene: 8. This CDR3 contains 15 residues. Germline assignment: CDR1 SEHNR and CDR2 FQNEAQ (reference sequence). The CDR3 loop is CASRSTSGVVGELFF. As DNA, the CDR3 is TGTGCCAGCAGATCAACTAGCGGGGTGGTCGGGGAGCTGTTTTTT.